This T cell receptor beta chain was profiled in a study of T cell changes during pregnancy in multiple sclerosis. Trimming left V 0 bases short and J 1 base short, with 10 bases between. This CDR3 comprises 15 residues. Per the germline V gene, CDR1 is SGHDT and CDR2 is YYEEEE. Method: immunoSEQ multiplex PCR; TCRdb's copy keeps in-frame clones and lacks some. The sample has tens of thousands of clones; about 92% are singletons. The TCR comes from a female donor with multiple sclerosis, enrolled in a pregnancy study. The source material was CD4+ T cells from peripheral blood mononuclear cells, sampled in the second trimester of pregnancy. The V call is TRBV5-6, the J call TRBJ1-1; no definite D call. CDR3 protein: CASSLGPLGNTEAFF. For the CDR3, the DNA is TGTGCCAGCAGCTTGGGCCCGCTCGGGAACACTGAAGCTTTCTTT. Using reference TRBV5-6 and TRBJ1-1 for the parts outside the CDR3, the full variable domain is DAGVTQSPTHLIKTRGQQVTLRCSPKSGHDTVSWYQQALGQGPQFIFQYYEEEERQRGNFPDRFSGHQFPNYSSELNVNALLLGDSALYLCASSLGPLGNTEAFFGQGTRLTVV.